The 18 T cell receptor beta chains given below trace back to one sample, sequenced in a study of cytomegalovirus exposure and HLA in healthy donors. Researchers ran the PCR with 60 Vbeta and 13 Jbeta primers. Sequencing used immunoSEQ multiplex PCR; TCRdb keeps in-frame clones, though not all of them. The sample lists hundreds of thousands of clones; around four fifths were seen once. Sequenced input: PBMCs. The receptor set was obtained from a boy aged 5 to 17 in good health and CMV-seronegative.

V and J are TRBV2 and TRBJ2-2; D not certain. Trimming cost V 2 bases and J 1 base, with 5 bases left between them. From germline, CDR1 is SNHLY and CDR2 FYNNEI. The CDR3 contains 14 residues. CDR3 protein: CASSEQVNTGELFF. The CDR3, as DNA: TGTGCCAGCAGTGAACAGGTGAACACCGGGGAGCTGTTTTTT.

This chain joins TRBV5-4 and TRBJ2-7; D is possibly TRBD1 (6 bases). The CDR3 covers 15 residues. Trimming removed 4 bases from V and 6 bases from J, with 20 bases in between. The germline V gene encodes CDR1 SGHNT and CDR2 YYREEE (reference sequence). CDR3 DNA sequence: TGTGCCAGCAGCACCGAAGCCCACAGGGCCCCCGAGCAGTACTTC. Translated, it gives CASSTEAHRAPEQYF.

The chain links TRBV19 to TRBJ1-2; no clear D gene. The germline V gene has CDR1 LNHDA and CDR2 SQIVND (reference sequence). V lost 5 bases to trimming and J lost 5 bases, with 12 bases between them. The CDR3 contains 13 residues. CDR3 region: CASSPRGAYGYTF. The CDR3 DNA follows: TGTGCCAGTAGTCCCCGAGGAGCGTATGGCTACACCTTC.

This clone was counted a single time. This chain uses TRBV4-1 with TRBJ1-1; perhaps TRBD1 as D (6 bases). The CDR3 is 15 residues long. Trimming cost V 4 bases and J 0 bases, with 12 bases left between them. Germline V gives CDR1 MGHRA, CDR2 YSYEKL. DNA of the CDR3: TGCGCCAGCAGCCTTATACAGGGAGTGAACACTGAAGCTTTCTTT. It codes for CASSLIQGVNTEAFF.

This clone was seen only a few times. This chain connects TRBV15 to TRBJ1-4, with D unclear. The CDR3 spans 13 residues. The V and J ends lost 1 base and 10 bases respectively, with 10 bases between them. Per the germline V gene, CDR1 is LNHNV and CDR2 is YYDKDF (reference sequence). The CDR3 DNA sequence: TGTGCCACCAGCAGAGTTGATTACGGAAAACTGTTTTTT. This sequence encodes CATSRVDYGKLFF.

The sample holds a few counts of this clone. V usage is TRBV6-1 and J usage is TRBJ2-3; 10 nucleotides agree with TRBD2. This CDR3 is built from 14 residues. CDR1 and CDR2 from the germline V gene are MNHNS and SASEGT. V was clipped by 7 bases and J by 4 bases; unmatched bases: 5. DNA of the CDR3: TGTGCCAGCATCAGCGGGGGGGCCGCAGATACGCAGTATTTT. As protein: CASISGGAADTQYF.

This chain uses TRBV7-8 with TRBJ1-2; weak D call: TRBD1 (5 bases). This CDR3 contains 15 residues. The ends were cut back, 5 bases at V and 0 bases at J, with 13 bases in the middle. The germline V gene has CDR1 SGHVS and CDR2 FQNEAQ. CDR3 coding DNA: TGTGCCAGCAGCCCCTCCCCAGGGACTAACTATGGCTACACCTTC. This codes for CASSPSPGTNYGYTF.

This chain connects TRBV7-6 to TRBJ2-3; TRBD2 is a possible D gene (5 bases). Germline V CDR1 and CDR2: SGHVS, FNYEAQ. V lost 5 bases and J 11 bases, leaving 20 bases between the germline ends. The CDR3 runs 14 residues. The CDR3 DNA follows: TGTGCCAGCAGCCCCCCAGGCCAAAATGGGAGGCAGTATTTT. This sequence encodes CASSPPGQNGRQYF.

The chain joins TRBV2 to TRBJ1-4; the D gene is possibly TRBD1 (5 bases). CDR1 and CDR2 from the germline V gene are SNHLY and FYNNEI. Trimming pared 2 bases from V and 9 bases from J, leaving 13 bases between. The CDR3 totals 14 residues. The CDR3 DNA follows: TGTGCCAGCAGTGAAATGTTCGGGGGGAAAAAACTGTTTTTT. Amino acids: CASSEMFGGKKLFF.

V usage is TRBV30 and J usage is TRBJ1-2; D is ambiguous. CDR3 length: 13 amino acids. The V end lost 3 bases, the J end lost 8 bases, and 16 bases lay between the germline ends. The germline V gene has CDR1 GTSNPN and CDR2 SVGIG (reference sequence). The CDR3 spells CAWSEGSGGGYTF. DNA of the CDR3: TGTGCCTGGAGCGAGGGATCCGGAGGCGGCTACACCTTC. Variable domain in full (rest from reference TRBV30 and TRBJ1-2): SQTIHQWPATLVQPVGSPLSLECTVEGTSNPNLYWYRQAAGRGLQLLFYSVGIGQISSEVPQNLSASRPQDRQFILSSKKLLLSDSGFYLCAWSEGSGGGYTFGSGTRLTVV.

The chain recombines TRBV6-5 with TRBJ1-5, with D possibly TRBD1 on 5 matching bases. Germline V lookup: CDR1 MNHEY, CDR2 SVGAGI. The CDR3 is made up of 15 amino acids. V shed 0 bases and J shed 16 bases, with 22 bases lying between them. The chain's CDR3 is CASSYSMGGVGRGHF. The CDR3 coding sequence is TGTGCCAGCAGTTACTCGATGGGGGGGGTGGGCAGAGGCCATTTT.

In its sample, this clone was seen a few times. CDR3 sequence reads: CATRPTSSQGYNEKLFF. CDR3 nucleotides: TGTGCCACCAGGCCGACTTCAAGCCAGGGTTATAATGAAAAACTGTTTTTT. V is TRBV15 and J is TRBJ1-4; D perhaps matches TRBD1 (5 bases). Germline CDR1 and CDR2: LNHNV and YYDKDF (reference sequence). This CDR3 is built from 17 residues. Between the trimmed V and J ends, which lost 6 bases and 4 bases, there was a span of 21 bases.

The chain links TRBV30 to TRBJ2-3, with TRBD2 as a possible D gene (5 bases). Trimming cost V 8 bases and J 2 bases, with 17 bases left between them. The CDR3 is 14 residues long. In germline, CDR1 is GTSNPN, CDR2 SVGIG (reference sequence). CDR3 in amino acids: CALERAPYTDTQYF. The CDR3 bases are TGTGCCCTGGAGAGGGCCCCCTACACAGATACGCAGTATTTT. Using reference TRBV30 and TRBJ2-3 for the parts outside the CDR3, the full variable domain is SQTIHQWPATLVQPVGSPLSLECTVEGTSNPNLYWYRQAAGRGLQLLFYSVGIGQISSEVPQNLSASRPQDRQFILSSKKLLLSDSGFYLCALERAPYTDTQYFGPGTRLTVL.

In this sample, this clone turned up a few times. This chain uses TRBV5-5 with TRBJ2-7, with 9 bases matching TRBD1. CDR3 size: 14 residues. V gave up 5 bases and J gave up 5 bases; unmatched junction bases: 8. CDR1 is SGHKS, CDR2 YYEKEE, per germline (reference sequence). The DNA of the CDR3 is TGTGCCAGCAGTTGGGACAGGGCCGCCGACGAGCAGTACTTC. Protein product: CASSWDRAADEQYF.

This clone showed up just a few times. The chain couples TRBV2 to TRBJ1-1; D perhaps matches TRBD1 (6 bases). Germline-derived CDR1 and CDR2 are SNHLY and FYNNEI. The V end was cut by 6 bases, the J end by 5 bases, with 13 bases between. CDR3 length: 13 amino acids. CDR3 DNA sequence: TGTGCCAGCAGCACAGGGAGGGGGACTGAAGCTTTCTTT. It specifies CASSTGRGTEAFF.

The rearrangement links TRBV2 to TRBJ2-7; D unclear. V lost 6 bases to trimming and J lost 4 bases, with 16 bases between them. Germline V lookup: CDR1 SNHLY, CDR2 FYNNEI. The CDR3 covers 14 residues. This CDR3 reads CASSHSPTLYEQYF. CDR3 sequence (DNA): TGTGCCAGCAGCCACAGTCCGACGCTATACGAGCAGTACTTC.

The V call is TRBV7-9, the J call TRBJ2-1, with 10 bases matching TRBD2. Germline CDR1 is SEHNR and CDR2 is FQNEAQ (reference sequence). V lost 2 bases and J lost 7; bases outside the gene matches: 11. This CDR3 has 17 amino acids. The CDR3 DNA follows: TGTGCCAGCAGCTTATTCACTAGCGGGGCCGATCTGAATGAGCAGTTCTTC. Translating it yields CASSLFTSGADLNEQFF. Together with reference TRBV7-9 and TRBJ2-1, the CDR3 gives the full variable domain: DTGVSQNPRHKITKRGQNVTFRCDPISEHNRLYWYRQTLGQGPEFLTYFQNEAQLEKSRLLSDRFSAERPKGSFSTLEIQRTEQGDSAMYLCASSLFTSGADLNEQFFGPGTRLTVL.

The CDR3 here is CASSYSGQVVNTEAFF. The CDR3 coding sequence is TGTGCCAGCAGTTACTCGGGGCAAGTGGTGAACACTGAAGCTTTCTTT. The chain combines TRBV6-5 with TRBJ1-1; the D gene is possibly TRBD1 (5 bases). The length of the CDR3 is 16 residues. Trimming removed 0 bases at V and 0 bases at J, with 11 bases between. Germline assignment: CDR1 MNHEY and CDR2 SVGAGI.